In its sample, the clone carrying this TCR beta chain was seen a few times. Its antigen is undetermined. The template used for profiling TCR beta VDJ and CDR3 was genomic DNA. Each CDR3 protein is one row after TCRdb ran MiXCR on the reads. The repertoire holds under 500,000 distinct CDR3 sequences, less than 35% seen once, with 0.82% in the top ten. The data are from a study of CD8+CD57+ T cells in acquired aplastic anemia. The wider study: The sorted CD4+ and CD8+ cells yielded an average approximately 3 ug of DNA. Whole-study findings and limits: There were roughly 30 CD8+ CDR3 sequences that occurred in both patients and controls.

Those patients picked for sequencing had displayed CD8+CD57+ cell expansion on flow cytometry. Among the patients, none had received any therapy at the time of blood sampling. This CDR3 has 13 amino acids. V was clipped by 5 bases and J by 3 bases, with 11 bases between them. The germline V gene has CDR1 PRHDT and CDR2 FYEKMQ (reference sequence). The source is a human donor with aplastic anemia. The specimen was sorted CD4+, CD8+, or CD8+CD57+ T cells (not recorded which) from PBMCs. The V gene is TRBV13, the J gene TRBJ2-7; D is undetermined. CDR3 residues: CASSPRFIYEQYF. For the CDR3, the DNA is TGTGCCAGCAGCCCCCGCTTTATCTACGAGCAGTACTTC. The whole variable domain, remainder taken from reference TRBV13 and TRBJ2-7, is AAGVIQSPRHLIKEKRETATLKCYPIPRHDTVYWYQQGPGQDPQFLISFYEKMQSDKGSIPDRFSAQQFSDYHSELNMSSLELGDSALYFCASSPRFIYEQYFGPGTRLTVT.